Presented here are 14 T cell receptor beta chains from one specimen sequenced in a study of shared clonotypes between healthy human individuals. CD45RO negativity and positive selection for CCR7 defined naive CD8 cells, a population that excluded terminally differentiated effector memory CD45RA+ cells. Data came from immunoSEQ multiplex PCR; TCRdb stores just in-frame clones and leaves some out. This table holds a few million clones, approximately 92% found once. Sequences were obtained from naive CD8+ T cells from PBMCs. These receptor sequences come from a man aged 18 to 29 in good health. Some clones in this sample may be carry-over from other donors' samples.

This rearrangement joins TRBV7-8 to TRBJ2-1, with 12 bases matching TRBD2. Germline V gene lookup returns CDR1 SGHVS and CDR2 FQNEAQ. This CDR3 is 19 amino acids long. With V trimmed by 3 bases and J by 0 bases, 9 bases remained unmatched. CDR3 DNA sequence: TGTGCCAGCAGCTTCTGGCTAGCGGGAGGGCTTAACTCCTACAATGAGCAGTTCTTC. It encodes CASSFWLAGGLNSYNEQFF.

The rearrangement uses TRBV7-9 and TRBJ2-1, with D tentatively TRBD1 or TRBD2 (5 bases each). V gave up 1 base and J gave up 5 bases, with 18 bases separating them. The CDR3 contains 17 residues. CDR1 and CDR2 from the germline V gene are SEHNR and FQNEAQ (reference sequence). The CDR3: CASSLDYEGYTDNEQFF. The CDR3 coding sequence is TGTGCCAGCAGCTTAGATTATGAGGGGTATACGGACAATGAGCAGTTCTTC.

The chain is built from TRBV28 and TRBJ1-1; D is unresolved. In germline, CDR1 is MDHEN, CDR2 SYDVKM. V was shortened by 3 bases and J by 2 bases, with 7 bases between the two germline ends. The CDR3 sequence is 13 residues long. CDR3 sequence reads: CASSLQQNTEAFF. The CDR3 DNA follows: TGTGCCAGCAGTTTGCAGCAAAACACTGAAGCTTTCTTT.

The rearrangement uses TRBV7-2 and TRBJ2-3; D unclear. Trimming cost V 1 base and J 1 base, with 6 bases left between them. The CDR3 is 14 residues long. The germline V gene encodes CDR1 SGHTA and CDR2 FQGNSA. This CDR3 is CASSLVRGTDTQYF. CDR3 coding DNA: TGTGCCAGCAGCTTAGTTCGTGGCACAGATACGCAGTATTTT.

This rearrangement joins TRBV4-3 to TRBJ2-7; D possibly uses TRBD1 or TRBD2 (6 bases each). Per the germline V gene, CDR1 is LGHNA and CDR2 is YSLEER. This CDR3 is built from 17 residues. The V and J ends lost 0 bases and 6 bases respectively, with 21 bases between them. The CDR3 region has the DNA TGCGCCAGCAGCCAAGATTACAGGGACTGGGGAGTTGGCGAGCAGTACTTC. Protein: CASSQDYRDWGVGEQYF.

The chain couples TRBV27 to TRBJ1-2; D is unclear. V lost 1 base and J 4 bases, leaving 16 bases between the germline ends. There are 16 residues in the CDR3. Germline-derived CDR1 and CDR2 are MNHEY and SMNVEV (reference sequence). CDR3 in amino acids: CASSLLVESRIYGYTF. The CDR3, as DNA: TGTGCCAGCAGTTTATTAGTGGAGAGCCGAATCTATGGCTACACCTTC.

V is TRBV19 and J is TRBJ2-7, with 12 bases matching TRBD1. This CDR3 contains 13 residues. CDR1 and CDR2 from the germline V gene are LNHDA and SQIVND (reference sequence). V gave up 9 bases and J gave up 3 bases; unmatched junction bases: 3. CDR3 DNA sequence: TGTGCCAGCCGGGACAGGGGGCACTACGAGCAGTACTTC. Amino acids: CASRDRGHYEQYF.

CDR3 nucleotides: TGTGCCAGCTGGGGACAGGGGAGCTCTGGGGCCAACGTCCTGACTTTC. It is translated as CASWGQGSSGANVLTF. The chain uses TRBV2 and TRBJ2-6, with TRBD1 matching 10 bases. V shed 8 bases, J shed 0 bases, and the junction held 4 bases outside the gene matches. Germline V gene sequence: CDR1 SNHLY, CDR2 FYNNEI. CDR3 length equals 16 residues.

The rearrangement links TRBV15 to TRBJ1-5; D remains unclear. The CDR3 is 13 amino acids. V was pared by 0 bases and J by 7 bases, with 7 bases between. Germline V gene lookup returns CDR1 LNHNV and CDR2 YYDKDF (reference sequence). In DNA form, the CDR3 reads TGTGCCACCAGCAGAGAACCCGGCCAGCCCCAGCATTTT. The encoded protein is CATSREPGQPQHF.

V and J are TRBV6-1 and TRBJ1-2, with TRBD1 matching 12 bases. There are 15 residues in the CDR3. V lost 2 bases, J lost 7 bases, and 5 bases stayed unmatched. CDR1 MNHNS and CDR2 SASEGT come from the germline V gene. CDR3 DNA: TGTGCCAGCAGTGAACCGGGACAGGGGGCCTTTGGCTACACCTTC. This translates into CASSEPGQGAFGYTF.

The chain is built from TRBV2 and TRBJ1-3; 8 bases match TRBD1. The J segment lost 3 bases and the V segment lost 7 bases, leaving 14 bases of the junction unmatched. The CDR3 has 17 amino acids. Germline assignment: CDR1 SNHLY and CDR2 FYNNEI. The CDR3 coding sequence is TGTGCCAGCACCACCATTTCAGGGGGCTTTTATGGAAACACCATATATTTT. It translates to CASTTISGGFYGNTIYF.

This chain links TRBV28 with TRBJ2-1; 7 bases fit TRBD1. The CDR3 covers 16 residues. CDR1 and CDR2 from the germline V gene are MDHEN and SYDVKM. V dropped 0 bases and J dropped 0; count of bases not matched to a gene: 2. CDR3 in amino acids: CASSLWTGNSYNEQFF. The CDR3 region has the DNA TGTGCCAGCAGTTTATGGACAGGGAACTCCTACAATGAGCAGTTCTTC.

V usage is TRBV27 and J usage is TRBJ2-7; D is undetermined. Germline V lookup: CDR1 MNHEY, CDR2 SMNVEV (reference sequence). The CDR3 is 14 residues long. V was clipped by 6 bases and J by 5 bases, with 17 bases between them. The chain's CDR3 is CASSSNALSHEQYF. The CDR3 nucleotides are TGTGCCAGCAGCTCAAATGCCCTTTCCCACGAGCAGTACTTC.

For this clone: Other nucleotide sequences in the sample specify the same CDR3. The rearrangement uses TRBV12-5 and TRBJ1-1; D uncertain. Germline CDR1 and CDR2: LGHNT and FRNRAP. The germline V and J ends were trimmed by 3 bases and 0 bases, with 8 bases remaining between them. CDR3 length: 14 amino acids. The DNA of the CDR3 is TGTGCTAGTGGTTTATCCGGGGTGAACACTGAAGCTTTCTTT. Translating gives CASGLSGVNTEAFF. Looking up the rest from reference TRBV12-5 and TRBJ1-1 gives the full variable domain: DARVTQTPRHKVTEMGQEVTMRCQPILGHNTVFWYRQTMMQGLELLAYFRNRAPLDDSGMPKDRFSAEMPDATLATLKIQPSEPRDSAVYFCASGLSGVNTEAFFGQGTRLTVV.